This passage covers 4 T cell receptor beta chains from one sample sequenced in a study of T-cell reconstitution after alpha-beta-depleted transplantation in children. The library targeted TCRbeta and was prepared with unique molecular identifiers. In TCRdb, the PCR reads were re-called with MiXCR into one record per CDR3 protein. The table has 750,000 to 950,000 distinct CDR3 sequences, roughly 16% seen once. This specimen consisted of PBMCs, mostly from graft donor cells, obtained 360 days after TCRalphabeta/CD19-depleted stem cell transplant. These TCRs come from a male patient between 10 and 17 years old who had a stem cell transplant for acute lymphoblastic leukemia, so the T cells may come from the graft donor.

The CDR3 sequence is CASSLGAGTSGSYEQYF. In nucleotides, the CDR3 is TGTGCCAGCAGCTTAGGGGCAGGGACTAGCGGCTCCTACGAGCAGTACTTC. The genes are TRBV7-9 and TRBJ2-7; 11 bases match TRBD2. Germline V gives CDR1 SEHNR, CDR2 FQNEAQ (reference sequence). Losses at the gene ends were 1 base for V and 0 bases for J; bases not matched to a gene: 5. The CDR3 runs 17 residues.

This clonotype occurred a few times. The chain carries TRBV4-1 and TRBJ2-5, with 11 bases fitting TRBD1. V lost 0 bases and J lost 7; bases outside the gene matches: 4. Germline V gene lookup returns CDR1 MGHRA and CDR2 YSYEKL. The CDR3 contains 15 residues. The DNA for the CDR3 is TGCGCCAGCAGCCAAGACGGACAGGGGGCTGGGACCCAGTACTTC. The encoded protein is CASSQDGQGAGTQYF.

This clonotype was observed at least ten times. The chain carries TRBV5-6 and TRBJ2-3; D gene unclear. V lost 2 bases and J 4 bases, leaving 5 bases between the germline ends. CDR3 length: 12 amino acids. Germline values: CDR1 SGHDT, CDR2 YYEEEE. The CDR3 DNA is TGTGCCAGCAGCTTTATCCCAGATACGCAGTATTTT. Its translation: CASSFIPDTQYF. The entire variable domain, with the rest obtained from reference TRBV5-6 and TRBJ2-3, is as follows: DAGVTQSPTHLIKTRGQQVTLRCSPKSGHDTVSWYQQALGQGPQFIFQYYEEEERQRGNFPDRFSGHQFPNYSSELNVNALLLGDSALYLCASSFIPDTQYFGPGTRLTVL.

The chain uses TRBV15 and TRBJ2-7; D gene ambiguous. Trimming shortened V by 3 bases and J by 9 bases, and 21 bases separated the two germline ends. This CDR3 contains 15 residues. In germline, CDR1 is LNHNV, CDR2 YYDKDF (reference sequence). The CDR3 sequence is CATSSPNDPARGQYF. The CDR3 DNA is TGTGCCACCAGCAGCCCCAACGACCCGGCACGAGGGCAGTACTTC.